Each of the 8 T cell receptor beta chains below was sequenced from the same sample in a study of T-cell memory formation after mild COVID-19. TCRdb reanalysed the 5' RACE reads using MiXCR and keeps one entry per CDR3 protein. The sample shows 400,000 to 500,000 distinct CDR3 sequences, over 15% of them seen only once. Sequenced material: PBMCs or a T cell subset sorted from them (not recorded which). These TCRs come from a man aged 18 to 29 who had mild COVID-19 (a few samples of this study predate the infection). Cell type and time point are not known.

V gene TRBV4-2 combines with J gene TRBJ2-3; D assignment may be TRBD1 or TRBD2 (5 bases each). Germline CDR1 reads LGHNA; CDR2 reads YNFKEQ. The CDR3 has 17 residues. V was cut by 4 bases and J by 2 bases, with 19 bases left in between. CDR3 bases: TGTGCCAGCAGCCTCGGAGCGGTGTGGGACCCCACAGATACGCAGTATTTT. It is translated as CASSLGAVWDPTDTQYF.

The chain couples TRBV5-4 to TRBJ1-6; 9 bases fit TRBD1. The germline V gene has CDR1 SGHNT and CDR2 YYREEE (reference sequence). The CDR3 has 14 residues. Trimming cost V 3 bases and J 9 bases; bases outside gene matches: 4. This CDR3 is CASSYGQGFSPLHF. The CDR3, as DNA: TGTGCCAGCAGCTACGGACAGGGGTTTTCACCCCTCCACTTT.

This chain uses TRBV4-1 with TRBJ1-1; D not certain. Looked up from germline, CDR1 is MGHRA and CDR2 is YSYEKL. V was trimmed by 1 base and J by 0 bases, leaving 9 bases between them. The CDR3 runs to 15 residues. The CDR3 DNA sequence: TGCGCCAGCAGCCAAGTTGCACCTCTGAACACTGAAGCTTTCTTT. Encoded protein: CASSQVAPLNTEAFF.

This clonotype has only a few counts. The J gene is TRBJ1-5, the V gene TRBV12-3 or TRBV12-4; 8 bases line up with TRBD1. The CDR3 has 19 amino acids. V lost 4 bases and J lost 0; bases outside the gene matches: 14. The CDR3 region is CASSYGDRGAMDSNQPQHF. The CDR3 coding sequence is TGTGCCAGCAGTTACGGAGACAGGGGCGCCATGGATAGCAATCAGCCCCAGCATTTT.

The chain is built from TRBV6-6 and TRBJ2-7, with D hard to call. The CDR3 spans 13 residues. Trimming took 7 bases from V and 2 from J, leaving 12 bases between them. From germline, CDR1 is MNHNY and CDR2 SVGAGI (reference sequence). For the CDR3, the DNA is TGTGCCAGCACCCGGGCCGCGGCCTACGAGCAGTACGTC. This translates into CASTRAAAYEQYV.

This clonotype was counted between two and nine times. The rearrangement uses TRBV7-2 and TRBJ1-2, with TRBD1 matching 7 bases. Germline loops: CDR1 SGHTA, CDR2 FQGNSA. V trimming: 5 bases; J trimming: 4 bases; junction bases outside the gene matches: 13. There are 16 residues in the CDR3. The CDR3 region is CASSPRETGSLYGYTF. CDR3 coding DNA: TGTGCCAGCAGCCCTAGAGAGACAGGGAGCCTCTATGGCTACACCTTC. The full variable domain, its missing parts supplied by reference TRBV7-2 and TRBJ1-2, is GAGVSQSPSNKVTEKGKDVELRCDPISGHTALYWYRQSLGQGLEFLIYFQGNSAPDKSGLPSDRFSAERTGGSVSTLTIQRTQQEDSAVYLCASSPRETGSLYGYTFGSGTRLTVV.

CDR3 coding DNA: TGTGCCAGCAGCTCCCCTAGGACAGGGGGGAGCGGCACTGAAGCTTTCTTT. Encoded protein: CASSSPRTGGSGTEAFF. This chain joins TRBV7-9 and TRBJ1-1; 10 positions match TRBD1. V lost 4 bases and J lost 4; bases outside the gene matches: 12. The CDR3 loop spans 17 amino acids. Germline V gene lookup returns CDR1 SEHNR and CDR2 FQNEAQ (reference sequence). Variable domain in full (rest from reference TRBV7-9 and TRBJ1-1): DTGVSQNPRHKITKRGQNVTFRCDPISEHNRLYWYRQTLGQGPEFLTYFQNEAQLEKSRLLSDRFSAERPKGSFSTLEIQRTEQGDSAMYLCASSSPRTGGSGTEAFFGQGTRLTVV.

In its sample, this clonotype was seen a few times. This rearrangement joins TRBV5-1 to TRBJ2-7; TRBD1 agrees at 9 bases. Germline CDR1 and CDR2: SGHRS and YFSETQ. The V segment lost 5 bases and the J segment 2 bases; nucleotides outside the gene matches: 11. The CDR3 consists of 16 residues. Written as DNA, the CDR3 is TGCGCCAGCAGGGGGGAACCGGGACAGGGACCCTACGAGCAGTACTTC. It specifies CASRGEPGQGPYEQYF.